This TCR beta chain was profiled in a study of T cells in Graves' hyperthyroidism and ophthalmopathy. TCR beta CDR3 regions were amplified from RNA. HTBI primers were used for first-round RT-PCR of the TCR CDR3. A single record per CDR3 protein comes from TCRdb applying MiXCR to the multiplex PCR reads. Among roughly 150,000 distinct CDR3 sequences listed, roughly 10% were seen once. The germline V gene encodes CDR1 SEHNR and CDR2 FQNEAQ (reference sequence). V shed 1 base and J shed 8 bases, with 17 bases lying between them. The CDR3 loop spans 15 amino acids. This clonotype was detected many times. Sequenced material: blood. This sequence originates from a woman aged 18-29 years with Graves' hyperthyroidism that later progressed to Graves' ophthalmopathy. This chain joins TRBV7-9 and TRBJ1-2; D gene unclear. The CDR3 is CASSLGGGGSLGYTF. The DNA of the CDR3 is TGTGCCAGCAGCTTAGGAGGTGGAGGGAGTCTCGGCTACACCTTC.